The 32 T cell receptor beta chains in this list originate from one sample, sequenced in a study of T cells after posttransplantation cyclophosphamide. TCRdb keeps only in-frame clones here, not all; method: immunoSEQ multiplex PCR. Of about 6,800 clones in the sample, more than 90% are singletons; the top ten hold around 4%. Cyclophosphamide on days +3 and +4 followed busulfan-fludarabine conditioning and a marrow graft. The material was CD8+ T cells sorted from blood, obtained after allogeneic stem cell transplant with posttransplant cyclophosphamide. The origin of the receptors is a male patient over 55 who received an allogeneic stem cell transplant from a related donor and was CMV-positive. The graft donor may have contributed some T cells.

The V gene is TRBV7-9, the J gene TRBJ1-6; unclear D gene. Germline CDR1 SEHNR, CDR2 FQNEAQ (reference sequence). This CDR3 has 18 residues. With 5 bases removed from V and 6 bases from J, the gap between germline ends came to 23 bases. CDR3: CASSNPPQSPSRNSPLHF. The DNA of the CDR3 is TGTGCCAGCAGCAACCCTCCACAGTCCCCCTCTCGTAATTCACCCCTCCACTTT.

The rearrangement links TRBV11-2 to TRBJ1-6; 8 nucleotides align to TRBD1. Losses at the gene ends were 4 bases for V and 11 bases for J; bases not matched to a gene: 13. The germline V gene encodes CDR1 SGHAT and CDR2 FQNNGV. The CDR3 length is 16 residues. The CDR3 DNA is TGTGCCAGCAGCTCGCTAGTTCATGGACAGGGACCACCCCTCCACTTT. The encoded protein is CASSSLVHGQGPPLHF.

V gene TRBV7-3 combines with J gene TRBJ2-1, with D tentatively TRBD2 (5 bases). CDR1 and CDR2 (germline): SGHTA, FQGTGA. This CDR3 comprises 12 residues. V lost 5 bases, J lost 8 bases, and 10 bases lay in between. The CDR3: CASSPFGDEQFF. The CDR3 DNA reads as TGTGCCAGCAGCCCCTTCGGGGATGAGCAGTTCTTC.

This clone was counted only a few times. The junction and the germline gene differ at one end; a read error may be behind it. The V gene is TRBV13, the J gene TRBJ1-2; 8 positions agree with TRBD1. The CDR3 has 15 residues. Germline V gene data show CDR1 as PRHDT and CDR2 as FYEKMQ (reference sequence). The CDR3 loop reads CASSLAAGGSYGYTF. CDR3 bases: TGTGCCAGCAGTTTAGCTGCAGGGGGCTCCTATGGCTACACCTTC.

The V call is TRBV4-2, the J call TRBJ2-2; D call uncertain. This CDR3 is built from 13 residues. The ends were cut back, 1 base at V and 5 bases at J, with 5 bases in the middle. Germline assignment: CDR1 LGHNA and CDR2 YNFKEQ. This CDR3 reads CASSQAVTGELFF. The CDR3 DNA follows: TGTGCCAGCAGCCAAGCGGTTACCGGGGAGCTGTTTTTT.

The chain carries TRBV5-1 and TRBJ2-3; the D gene is possibly TRBD1 (6 bases). The V end was cut by 4 bases, the J end by 4 bases, with 19 bases between. This CDR3 is 16 amino acids long. Germline CDR1 and CDR2: SGHRS and YFSETQ. CDR3 residues: CASSPISGEVADTQYF. The CDR3 nucleotides read TGCGCCAGCAGCCCTATCTCAGGGGAAGTAGCAGATACGCAGTATTTT.

The chain links TRBV5-5 to TRBJ2-7; 7 nucleotides line up with TRBD2. J gave up 5 bases and V 4 bases, and 9 bases lay outside the gene matches. The CDR3 is made up of 14 amino acids. Per the germline V gene, CDR1 is SGHKS and CDR2 is YYEKEE (reference sequence). DNA for the CDR3: TGTGCCAGCAGCCCCGGATGGGGGGGGAACGAGCAGTACTTC. Its protein product is CASSPGWGGNEQYF.

The chain uses TRBV13 and TRBJ1-2; 8 bases align to TRBD1. Trimming took 3 bases from V and 4 from J; bases not matched to a gene: 1. Germline CDR1 is PRHDT and CDR2 is FYEKMQ (reference sequence). The CDR3 has 13 amino acids. The chain's CDR3 is CASSLDRAYGYTF. DNA for the CDR3: TGTGCCAGCAGCTTGGACAGGGCCTATGGCTACACCTTC.

The chain couples TRBV4-3 to TRBJ2-7; 7 bases fit TRBD2. Germline V gene data show CDR1 as LGHNA and CDR2 as YSLEER. J gave up 6 bases and V 0 bases, and 8 bases lay outside the gene matches. This CDR3 is built from 15 residues. The CDR3 reads CASSQEAGLAVEQYF. Written as DNA, the CDR3 is TGCGCCAGCAGCCAAGAAGCGGGGCTAGCGGTCGAGCAGTACTTC.

V and J are TRBV7-8 and TRBJ1-4; 9 positions agree with TRBD1. Germline values: CDR1 SGHVS, CDR2 FQNEAQ. Germline trimming cut 2 bases from V and 7 bases from J; bases unmatched to any gene: 8. The CDR3 has 16 amino acids. This chain's CDR3 is CASSLKINRGPEKLFF. CDR3 nucleotides: TGTGCCAGCAGCTTAAAAATCAACAGGGGGCCTGAAAAACTGTTTTTT.

The chain uses TRBV9 and TRBJ1-3; 7 nucleotides line up with TRBD1. This CDR3 contains 17 residues. Germline V gene sequence: CDR1 SGDLS, CDR2 YYNGEE. The ends lost 4 bases at V and 2 bases at J; junction bases unmatched: 12. As DNA, the CDR3 is TGTGCCAGCAGCCCCCAGAGACAGGGAGTACCTGGAAACACCATATATTTT. Translated, it gives CASSPQRQGVPGNTIYF.

This chain connects TRBV11-1 to TRBJ2-7; no definite D call. From germline, CDR1 is SGHAT and CDR2 FQDESV (reference sequence). The CDR3 loop spans 13 amino acids. Trimming cost V 4 bases and J 0 bases, with 7 bases left between them. For the CDR3, the DNA is TGTGCCAGCAGCTCCCTCAGCTCCTACGAGCAGTACTTC. Residues: CASSSLSSYEQYF.

The chain combines TRBV7-2 with TRBJ2-1, with D perhaps matching TRBD2 (5 bases). The CDR3 is 13 amino acids. V was trimmed by 7 bases and J by 3 bases, leaving 10 bases between them. CDR1 and CDR2 from the germline V gene are SGHTA and FQGNSA. The DNA of the CDR3 is TGTGCCAGCAACCTCGGACTCTACAATGAGCAGTTCTTC. This sequence encodes CASNLGLYNEQFF.

The chain joins TRBV6-5 to TRBJ2-7; 9 bases map to TRBD2. V gave up 5 bases and J gave up 7 bases; unmatched junction bases: 9. The germline V gene has CDR1 MNHEY and CDR2 SVGAGI. CDR3 length: 14 amino acids. In nucleotides, the CDR3 is TGTGCCAGCAGTCCCTCGGGACTAGCAAGAGAGCAGTACTTC. This gives the protein CASSPSGLAREQYF.

The chain couples TRBV5-6 to TRBJ1-1; D gene ambiguous. Per the germline V gene, CDR1 is SGHDT and CDR2 is YYEEEE. V lost 0 bases to trimming and J lost 7 bases, with 4 bases between them. This CDR3 region has 11 residues. CDR3 bases: TGTGCCAGCAGCTTGGCCCTTGAAGCTTTCTTT. It specifies CASSLALEAFF.

This clone appeared a few times. The chain links TRBV4-3 to TRBJ2-3; no firm D call. The CDR3 is made up of 15 amino acids. Looked up from germline, CDR1 is LGHNA and CDR2 is YSLEER. Trimming pared 4 bases from V and 0 bases from J, leaving 11 bases between. The CDR3 reads CASSLAAGSTDTQYF. The DNA for the CDR3 is TGCGCCAGCAGCCTCGCCGCCGGGAGCACAGATACGCAGTATTTT.

The gene calls are TRBV4-1 and TRBJ1-6; 7 nucleotides align to TRBD1. Germline CDR1 MGHRA, CDR2 YSYEKL. The CDR3 contains 15 residues. V was pared by 3 bases and J by 8 bases, with 7 bases of the junction left unmatched. Here the CDR3 DNA reads TGCGCCAGCAGCCACTTGACAGGGAAGGATTCACCCCTCCACTTT. Translated: CASSHLTGKDSPLHF.

V and J are TRBV19 and TRBJ1-1; D gene unclear. This CDR3 region has 13 residues. Germline V lookup: CDR1 LNHDA, CDR2 SQIVND (reference sequence). Trimming cost V 5 bases and J 5 bases, with 12 bases left between them. CDR3 sequence reads: CASSLATHTEAFF. Written as DNA, the CDR3 is TGTGCCAGTAGTCTCGCTACTCATACTGAAGCTTTCTTT.

The chain joins TRBV4-3 to TRBJ2-1; D is undetermined. Looked up from germline, CDR1 is LGHNA and CDR2 is YSLEER. This CDR3 contains 13 residues. Trimming stripped 2 bases from V and 7 bases from J, with 9 bases between. CDR3 coding DNA: TGCGCCAGCAGCCAACAGGAAGTTAATGAGCAGTTCTTC. Translated, it gives CASSQQEVNEQFF.

The rearrangement uses TRBV27 and TRBJ2-2; TRBD2 aligns across 7 bases. The germline gives CDR1 MNHEY, CDR2 SMNVEV (reference sequence). This CDR3 comprises 13 residues. With V trimmed by 9 bases and J by 7 bases, 8 bases remained unmatched. The CDR3 region is CASWEGWSGELFF. Written as DNA, the CDR3 is TGTGCCAGTTGGGAGGGTTGGAGCGGGGAGCTGTTTTTT.

The chain employs TRBV7-9 and TRBJ2-3, with TRBD2 identical over 7 bases. From germline, CDR1 is SEHNR and CDR2 FQNEAQ (reference sequence). The junction had 8 bases not matched to a gene; V was cut back by 6 bases and J by 2 bases. The CDR3 has 15 residues. The DNA of the CDR3 is TGTGCCAGCAGTTCAACCGGGACTACCACAGATACGCAGTATTTT. Translated, it gives CASSSTGTTTDTQYF.

This clone is a singleton in its sample. The chain joins TRBV29-1 to TRBJ1-1; D is unclear. Trimming left V 8 bases short and J 3 bases short, with 16 bases between. CDR1 and CDR2 from the germline V gene are SQVTM and ANQGSEA. The CDR3 extends over 13 amino acids. The CDR3 here is CSTIGSIDTEAFF. For the CDR3, the DNA is TGCAGCACCATCGGGAGTATCGACACTGAAGCTTTCTTT.

The chain is built from TRBV7-6 and TRBJ2-1; a possible D gene is TRBD2 (6 bases). The CDR3 loop spans 13 amino acids. Germline CDR1 SGHVS, CDR2 FNYEAQ. Trimming left V 3 bases short and J 8 bases short, with 11 bases between. CDR3 DNA: TGTGCCAGCAGCTTGGAGGGCGGGGATGAGCAGTTCTTC. This codes for CASSLEGGDEQFF.

The J gene is TRBJ2-2, the V gene TRBV7-9; tentative D call: TRBD1 (5 bases). This CDR3 is 16 amino acids long. The V end was cut by 4 bases, the J end by 1 base, with 13 bases between. CDR1 and CDR2 (germline): SEHNR, FQNEAQ (reference sequence). The CDR3 spells CASSSRTTLNTGELFF. The CDR3, as DNA: TGTGCCAGCAGCTCTAGGACAACCCTGAACACCGGGGAGCTGTTTTTT.

V gene TRBV19 combines with J gene TRBJ2-7; D unclear. The CDR3 has 13 amino acids. Trimming pared 4 bases from V and 2 bases from J, leaving 9 bases between. Germline CDR1 and CDR2: LNHDA and SQIVND (reference sequence). DNA of the CDR3: TGTGCCAGTAGTAGCCCTCAGACCTACGAGCAGTACTTC. Amino acid sequence: CASSSPQTYEQYF.

The chain combines TRBV19 with TRBJ2-5, with D possibly being TRBD1 (6 bases). Between the trimmed V and J ends, which lost 4 bases and 3 bases, there was a span of 9 bases. This CDR3 comprises 13 residues. Germline-derived CDR1 and CDR2 are LNHDA and SQIVND (reference sequence). CDR3 coding DNA: TGTGCCAGTAGTAGTAGGGGGAAAGAGACCCAGTACTTC. It is translated as CASSSRGKETQYF.

The gene calls are TRBV7-6 and TRBJ2-7, with D maybe TRBD1 (6 bases). Germline lookup yields CDR1 SGHVS and CDR2 FNYEAQ. The V gene lost 2 bases and the J gene lost 5 bases, with 13 bases spanning the gap. The CDR3 sequence is 14 residues long. CDR3 in amino acids: CASSLRTDSNEQYF. The CDR3 DNA reads as TGTGCCAGCAGCTTACGGACAGATTCCAACGAGCAGTACTTC.

V and J are TRBV7-9 and TRBJ1-3; 7 nucleotides agree with TRBD1. V trimming: 5 bases; J trimming: 1 base; junction bases outside the gene matches: 5. Germline CDR1 and CDR2: SEHNR and FQNEAQ (reference sequence). The CDR3 length is 15 residues. CDR3 nucleotide sequence: TGTGCCAGCAGCCCTGACAGGGCTTCTGGAAACACCATATATTTT. It is translated as CASSPDRASGNTIYF.

For this clone: This CDR3 is also generated by other DNA sequences in the sample. The chain links TRBV19 to TRBJ1-6, with 9 bases lining up with TRBD1. The CDR3 is made up of 13 amino acids. Per the germline V gene, CDR1 is LNHDA and CDR2 is SQIVND (reference sequence). The V segment lost 8 bases and the J segment 7 bases; nucleotides outside the gene matches: 3. CDR3: CASRTGENSPLHF. The CDR3 coding sequence is TGTGCCAGTCGGACAGGGGAAAATTCACCCCTCCACTTT.

The J gene is TRBJ2-2, the V gene TRBV5-1, with 8 bases lining up with TRBD2. V was clipped by 3 bases and J by 1 base; unmatched bases: 11. This CDR3 has 18 residues. Germline CDR1 is SGHRS and CDR2 is YFSETQ. The CDR3 region is CASSSEVAGGQNTGELFF. The CDR3 DNA reads as TGCGCCAGCAGCTCCGAAGTGGCGGGGGGCCAGAACACCGGGGAGCTGTTTTTT.

The chain couples TRBV7-3 to TRBJ1-5; no definite D call. There are 15 residues in the CDR3. The V end lost 2 bases, the J end lost 0 bases, and 8 bases lay between the germline ends. The germline V gene has CDR1 SGHTA and CDR2 FQGTGA. CDR3 DNA sequence: TGTGCCAGCAGCTTAGAACAGTATAGCAATCAGCCCCAGCATTTT. Protein: CASSLEQYSNQPQHF.

The rearrangement uses TRBV7-6 and TRBJ2-5, with a weak D call TRBD1 (7 bases). The J call may be faulty, since TRBJ2-7 better matches the DNA end. The CDR3 spans 14 residues. Germline CDR1 SGHVS, CDR2 FNYEAQ. As DNA, the CDR3 is TGTGCCAGCAGCTTAGAGCCAGGGGGGTACGAGCAGTACTTC. Translated: CASSLEPGGYEQYF.